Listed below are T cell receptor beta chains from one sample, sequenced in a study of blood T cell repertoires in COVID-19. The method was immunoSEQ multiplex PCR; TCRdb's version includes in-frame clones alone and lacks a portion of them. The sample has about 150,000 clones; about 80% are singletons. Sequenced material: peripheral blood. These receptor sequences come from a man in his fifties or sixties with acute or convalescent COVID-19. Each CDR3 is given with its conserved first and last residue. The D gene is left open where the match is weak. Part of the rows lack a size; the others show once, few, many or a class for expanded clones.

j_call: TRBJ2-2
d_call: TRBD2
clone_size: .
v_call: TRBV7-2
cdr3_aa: CASSLPSGRANTGELFF
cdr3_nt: TGTGCCAGCAGCTTACCCAGCGGGAGGGCGAACACCGGGGAGCTGTTTTTT

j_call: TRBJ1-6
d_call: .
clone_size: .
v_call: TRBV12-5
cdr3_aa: CASGLVLQRYSSYNSPLHF
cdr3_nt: TGTGCTAGTGGTTTGGTACTCCAAAGGTACAGCTCCTATAATTCACCCCTCCACTTT

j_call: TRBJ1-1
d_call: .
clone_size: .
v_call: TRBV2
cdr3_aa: CASTLKGGITEAFF
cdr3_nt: TGTGCCAGCACCCTAAAGGGGGGGATTACTGAAGCTTTCTTT

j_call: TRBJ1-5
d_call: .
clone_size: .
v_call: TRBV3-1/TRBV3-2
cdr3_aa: CASSITGQPQHF
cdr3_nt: TGTGCCAGCAGCATAACGGGTCAGCCCCAGCATTTT

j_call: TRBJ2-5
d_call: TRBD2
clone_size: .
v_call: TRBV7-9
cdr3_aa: CASSSSGSETQYF
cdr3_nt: TGTGCCAGCAGCTCTAGCGGGAGTGAGACCCAGTACTTC

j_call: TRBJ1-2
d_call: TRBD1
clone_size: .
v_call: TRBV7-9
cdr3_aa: CASSLSGTGESYGYTF
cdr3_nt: TGTGCCAGCAGCTTGTCCGGGACAGGAGAATCCTATGGCTACACCTTC

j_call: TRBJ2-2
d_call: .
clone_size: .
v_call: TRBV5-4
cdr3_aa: CASSFSTGFGRELFF
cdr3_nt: TGTGCCAGCAGCTTTAGTACGGGATTTGGTCGGGAGCTGTTTTTT

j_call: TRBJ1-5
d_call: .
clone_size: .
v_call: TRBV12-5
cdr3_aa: CASGLESHQPQHF
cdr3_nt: TGTGCTAGTGGTTTGGAGAGCCATCAGCCCCAGCATTTT

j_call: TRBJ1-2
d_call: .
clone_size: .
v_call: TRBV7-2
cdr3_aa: CASSLSGEGRGYTF
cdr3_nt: TGTGCCAGCAGCTTATCGGGAGAGGGAAGAGGCTACACCTTC

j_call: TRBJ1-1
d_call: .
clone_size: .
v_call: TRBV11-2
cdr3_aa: CASSLDPGTTEAFF
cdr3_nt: TGTGCCAGCAGCTTAGATCCCGGGACTACTGAAGCTTTCTTT

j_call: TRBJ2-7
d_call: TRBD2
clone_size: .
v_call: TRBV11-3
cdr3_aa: CASSRGLAGGGVQYF
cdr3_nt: TGTGCCAGCAGCCGTGGACTAGCGGGAGGAGGGGTGCAGTACTTC

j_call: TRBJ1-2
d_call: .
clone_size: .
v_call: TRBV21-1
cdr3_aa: CARPLRQGHNYGYTF
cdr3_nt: TGTGCCAGGCCCCTTAGACAGGGCCATAACTATGGCTACACCTTC

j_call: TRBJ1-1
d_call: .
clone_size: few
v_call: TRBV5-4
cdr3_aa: CASSTRETVAEAFF
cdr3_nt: TGTGCCAGCAGCACCCGGGAGACAGTTGCTGAAGCTTTCTTT

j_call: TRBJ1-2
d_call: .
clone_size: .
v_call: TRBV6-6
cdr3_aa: CASSNLRQTANYGYTF
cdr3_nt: TGTGCCAGCAGTAATTTAAGACAGACTGCTAACTATGGCTACACCTTC

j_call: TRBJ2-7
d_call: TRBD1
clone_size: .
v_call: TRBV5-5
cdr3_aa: CASSHYGQGADEQYF
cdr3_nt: TGTGCCAGCAGCCACTACGGACAGGGGGCAGACGAGCAGTACTTC

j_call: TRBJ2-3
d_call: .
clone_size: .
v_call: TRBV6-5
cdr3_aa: CASSSGPNTQYF
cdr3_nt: TGTGCCAGCAGTTCAGGTCCAAATACGCAGTATTTT

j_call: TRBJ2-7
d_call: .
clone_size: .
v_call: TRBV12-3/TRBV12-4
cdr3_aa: CASRVADEQYF
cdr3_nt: TGTGCCAGCAGGGTGGCGGACGAGCAGTACTTC

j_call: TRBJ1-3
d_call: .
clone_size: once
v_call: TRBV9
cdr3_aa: CASSVDPQSGSGNTIYF
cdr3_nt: TGTGCCAGCAGCGTAGATCCACAGTCCGGCTCTGGAAACACCATATATTTT

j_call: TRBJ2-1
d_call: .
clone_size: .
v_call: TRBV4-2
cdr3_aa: CASSQDRMRQLQQSSYNEQFF
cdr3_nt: TGTGCCAGCAGCCAAGATCGCATGAGACAGCTACAACAAAGCTCCTACAATGAGCAGTTCTTC

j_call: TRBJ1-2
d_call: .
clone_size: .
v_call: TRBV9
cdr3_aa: CASSLAGERSGYTF
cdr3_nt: TGTGCCAGCAGCCTGGCGGGGGAACGAAGTGGCTACACCTTC

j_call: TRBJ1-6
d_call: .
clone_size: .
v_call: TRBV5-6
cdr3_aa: CASSSGHRNSPLHF
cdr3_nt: TGTGCCAGCAGCTCGGGACACCGTAATTCACCCCTCCACTTT

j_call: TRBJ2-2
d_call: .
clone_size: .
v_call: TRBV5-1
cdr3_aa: CASSLSRGANTGELFF
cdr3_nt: TGCGCCAGCAGCTTGTCTAGGGGCGCGAACACCGGGGAGCTGTTTTTT